Listed here are 30 T cell receptor beta chains from one sample, sequenced in a study of cytomegalovirus exposure and HLA in healthy donors. The PCR ran on 60 Vbeta and 13 Jbeta primers. Measured with immunoSEQ multiplex PCR; TCRdb has only the in-frame clones, and not every one. The sample contains over 150,000 clones, roughly four fifths of which appear only once. The sequenced material came from PBMCs. All receptors come from a man aged 18-30 years in good health and CMV-seronegative.

About this clone: The junction does not match germline at one end; this may be a read error. V usage is TRBV7-9 and J usage is TRBJ2-7; possibly TRBD1 for D (6 bases). CDR1 and CDR2 from the germline V gene are SEHNR and FQNEAQ (reference sequence). This CDR3 is built from 15 residues. The CDR3 coding sequence is TGTGCCAGCAGCTTAGCGTCCGGTTCTCGACAGGATTCGTTATTC. This translates into CASSLASGSRQDSLF.

This clone showed up just once. The chain combines TRBV28 with TRBJ2-7, with a possible D match to TRBD2 (6 bases). CDR1 and CDR2 (germline): MDHEN, SYDVKM. V was trimmed by 6 bases and J by 7 bases, leaving 19 bases between them. There are 14 residues in the CDR3. The CDR3 DNA is TGTGCCAGCAGGCCGGGACTGGGAGGTGGGGAGCAGTACTTC. Its translation: CASRPGLGGGEQYF.

The chain is built from TRBV28 and TRBJ2-1; TRBD2 might be the D (6 bases). The CDR3 extends over 15 amino acids. Trimming stripped 3 bases from V and 3 bases from J, with 12 bases between. Germline lookup yields CDR1 MDHEN and CDR2 SYDVKM. The CDR3 nucleotides read TGTGCCAGCAGTTTGACGGGAGCCGGCTACAATGAGCAGTTCTTC. Protein: CASSLTGAGYNEQFF.

The chain is built from TRBV7-6 and TRBJ2-3; TRBD2 matches at 8 bases. From germline, CDR1 is SGHVS and CDR2 FNYEAQ. Trimming cost V 7 bases and J 3 bases; bases outside gene matches: 3. This CDR3 has 13 amino acids. The CDR3 DNA reads TGTGCCAGCACCGCTAGCGGGACAGATACGCAGTATTTT. This encodes CASTASGTDTQYF. The full variable domain, its missing parts supplied by reference TRBV7-6 and TRBJ2-3, is GAGVSQSPRYKVTKRGQDVALRCDPISGHVSLYWYRQALGQGPEFLTYFNYEAQQDKSGLPNDRFSAERPEGSISTLTIQRTEQRDSAMYRCASTASGTDTQYFGPGTRLTVL.

This chain links TRBV28 with TRBJ1-2; 9 nucleotides line up with TRBD1. J was trimmed by 4 bases and V by 4 bases; bases with no gene match: 4. The CDR3 consists of 14 residues. Per germline, CDR1 MDHEN and CDR2 SYDVKM. This CDR3 reads CASSSDRGIYGYTF. The CDR3 nucleotides read TGTGCCAGCAGTTCGGACAGGGGAATCTATGGCTACACCTTC.

The V and J genes are TRBV6-1 and TRBJ2-5; tentatively, D is TRBD2 (6 bases). The CDR3 covers 16 residues. Germline CDR1 MNHNS, CDR2 SASEGT. Deletions cut 2 bases from V and 1 base from J, with 14 bases between. The CDR3 is CASSELGAGLQETQYF. In nucleotides, the CDR3 is TGTGCCAGCAGTGAACTGGGAGCGGGCCTCCAAGAGACCCAGTACTTC.

The rearrangement links TRBV11-3 to TRBJ2-7, with 7 bases that match TRBD1. Trimming removed 5 bases from V and 6 bases from J; junction bases left unmatched: 13. The CDR3 has 15 residues. The germline gives CDR1 SGHNT, CDR2 YENEEA. Here the CDR3 reads CASSPETGPSSEQYF. CDR3 nucleotide sequence: TGTGCCAGCAGCCCCGAGACAGGGCCTTCATCCGAGCAGTACTTC.

The rearrangement joins TRBV7-9 to TRBJ2-7, with D tentatively TRBD1 (5 bases). CDR1 and CDR2 (germline): SEHNR, FQNEAQ (reference sequence). The CDR3 sequence is 15 residues long. V was clipped by 5 bases and J by 2 bases, with 16 bases between them. CDR3 bases: TGTGCCAGCAGCACCGACAGACCCTCTGCCTACGAGCAGTACTTC. Translation gives CASSTDRPSAYEQYF.

This chain's CDR3 is CASSSKPLRGYGYTF. The CDR3 DNA follows: TGTGCCAGCAGCAGCAAACCTTTAAGGGGCTATGGCTACACCTTC. The chain is built from TRBV7-9 and TRBJ1-2; perhaps TRBD1 as D (5 bases). Germline V gives CDR1 SEHNR, CDR2 FQNEAQ (reference sequence). V lost 5 bases to trimming and J lost 4 bases, with 17 bases between them. This CDR3 spans 15 amino acids.

V and J are TRBV10-3 and TRBJ2-2; a weak D match, TRBD1 (5 bases). Germline CDR1 is ENHRY and CDR2 is SYGVKD. This CDR3 is built from 15 residues. Trimming took 1 base from V and 1 from J, leaving 7 bases between them. The CDR3 reads CAISEFTGNTGELFF. The CDR3 region has the DNA TGTGCCATCAGTGAGTTTACAGGGAACACCGGGGAGCTGTTTTTT.

V gene TRBV7-2 combines with J gene TRBJ2-7; D perhaps matches TRBD2 (6 bases). Germline-derived CDR1 and CDR2 are SGHTA and FQGNSA. The V end was cut by 4 bases, the J end by 0 bases, with 13 bases between. The CDR3 loop spans 15 amino acids. The CDR3 sequence is CASSSGVATSYEQYF. The CDR3 coding sequence is TGTGCCAGCAGCTCGGGGGTGGCAACCTCCTACGAGCAGTACTTC.

The chain has TRBV19 and TRBJ1-5, with D possibly being TRBD1 (6 bases). Germline lookup yields CDR1 LNHDA and CDR2 SQIVND (reference sequence). The ends were cut back, 3 bases at V and 14 bases at J, with 20 bases in the middle. The CDR3 length is 14 residues. The CDR3 nucleotides are TGTGCCAGTAGTATTAGTGGGCTGGGGCAGGGGAAGCATTTT. This codes for CASSISGLGQGKHF.

The chain employs TRBV2 and TRBJ2-3, with D possibly matching TRBD2 (5 bases). Trimming cost V 5 bases and J 0 bases, with 6 bases left between them. This CDR3 is built from 13 residues. Germline V CDR1 and CDR2: SNHLY, FYNNEI. Written as DNA, the CDR3 is TGTGCCAGCAGTCGGAGGAGCACAGATACGCAGTATTTT. It specifies CASSRRSTDTQYF.

V usage is TRBV27 and J usage is TRBJ1-1, with 7 bases that match TRBD1. The CDR3 is made up of 15 amino acids. Germline values: CDR1 MNHEY, CDR2 SMNVEV (reference sequence). The V segment lost 4 bases and the J segment 3 bases; nucleotides outside the gene matches: 8. As DNA, the CDR3 is TGTGCCAGCAGTTCCCTACTCGGGACAGACACTGAAGCTTTCTTT. Its translation: CASSSLLGTDTEAFF.

The CDR3 spells CASSEQGQWEAFF. CDR3 coding DNA: TGTGCCAGCAGTGAACAGGGGCAATGGGAAGCTTTCTTT. J is TRBJ1-1 and V is TRBV6-5; 7 bases line up with TRBD1. CDR3 length: 13 amino acids. Trimming took 5 bases from V and 8 from J; bases not matched to a gene: 8. In germline, CDR1 is MNHEY, CDR2 SVGAGI.

This chain links TRBV19 with TRBJ2-7, with a possible D match to TRBD1 (6 bases). This CDR3 is 14 amino acids long. From germline, CDR1 is LNHDA and CDR2 SQIVND (reference sequence). Between the trimmed V and J ends, which lost 3 bases and 0 bases, there was a span of 9 bases. The CDR3 sequence is CASSMRTDSYEQYF. CDR3 nucleotide sequence: TGTGCCAGTAGTATGCGGACAGACTCCTACGAGCAGTACTTC.

Only one count was recorded for this clone. The gene calls are TRBV2 and TRBJ2-3; no clear D gene. Trimming removed 7 bases at V and 0 bases at J, with 11 bases between. Germline CDR1 reads SNHLY; CDR2 reads FYNNEI. This CDR3 region has 14 residues. In DNA form, the CDR3 reads TGTGCCAGCAAGGTAACCGGGAGCACAGATACGCAGTATTTT. Protein: CASKVTGSTDTQYF.

The J gene is TRBJ2-7, the V gene TRBV5-6; TRBD1 matches 7 bases. Germline values: CDR1 SGHDT, CDR2 YYEEEE. Unmatched junction bases numbered 6, after V lost 2 bases and J lost 7 bases. The CDR3 length is 13 residues. Here the CDR3 reads CASSFGTAAEQYF. In nucleotides, the CDR3 is TGTGCCAGCAGCTTCGGGACAGCAGCAGAGCAGTACTTC.

The rearrangement joins TRBV27 to TRBJ2-1; TRBD2 aligns across 8 bases. With 5 bases clipped from V and 11 bases from J, the junction kept 8 bases outside the gene matches. The CDR3 runs to 13 residues. Germline CDR1 reads MNHEY; CDR2 reads SMNVEV (reference sequence). The CDR3 spells CASSVGLGLKQFF. CDR3 DNA sequence: TGTGCCAGCAGTGTGGGACTAGGGTTGAAGCAGTTCTTC.

This clone was seen just once. The J gene is TRBJ2-1, the V gene TRBV6-4; 10 bases fit TRBD2. Germline-derived CDR1 and CDR2 are MRHNA and SNTAGT. The CDR3 length is 16 residues. After removal of 0 bases from V and 6 bases from J, the junction contained 5 bases not matched to a gene. DNA of the CDR3: TGTGCCAGCAGTGACTCAGCGGGAGGGCCGTTCAATGAGCAGTTCTTC. It codes for CASSDSAGGPFNEQFF.

In nucleotides, the CDR3 is TGTGCCAGTAGTAGACCCCGGGACAGAGACACAGATACGCAGTATTTT. It is translated as CASSRPRDRDTDTQYF. This chain joins TRBV19 and TRBJ2-3, with 7 bases identical to TRBD1. Germline CDR1 and CDR2: LNHDA and SQIVND (reference sequence). V trimming: 4 bases; J trimming: 2 bases; junction bases outside the gene matches: 9. The length of the CDR3 is 16 residues.

This rearrangement joins TRBV4-2 to TRBJ2-5, with D maybe TRBD1 (6 bases). Trimming stripped 4 bases from V and 1 base from J, with 13 bases between. From germline, CDR1 is LGHNA and CDR2 YNFKEQ. The CDR3 length is 15 residues. CDR3 sequence: CASSLETGTQETQYF. The CDR3 region has the DNA TGTGCCAGCAGCCTAGAGACAGGAACCCAAGAGACCCAGTACTTC.

This chain uses TRBV19 with TRBJ2-6; D remains unclear. CDR3 length: 19 residues. V lost 4 bases to trimming and J lost 0 bases, with 19 bases between them. Germline loops: CDR1 LNHDA, CDR2 SQIVND (reference sequence). The CDR3 is CASSKFGLAWSSGANVLTF. In DNA, the CDR3 is TGTGCCAGTAGTAAGTTCGGATTAGCTTGGAGCTCTGGGGCCAACGTCCTGACTTTC.

The V gene is TRBV10-3, the J gene TRBJ2-3; TRBD2 agrees at 7 bases. Per germline, CDR1 ENHRY and CDR2 SYGVKD. Trimming cost V 10 bases and J 3 bases; bases outside gene matches: 10. This CDR3 spans 14 amino acids. The CDR3 DNA reads TGTGCCAGCCGACTAGCCTCGAGGACAGATACGCAGTATTTT. This gives the protein CASRLASRTDTQYF.

This clone was seen once. This chain uses TRBV27 with TRBJ2-5, with TRBD2 matching 8 bases. After removal of 3 bases from V and 7 bases from J, the junction contained 10 bases not matched to a gene. CDR1 MNHEY and CDR2 SMNVEV come from the germline V gene (reference sequence). The CDR3 has 15 amino acids. The CDR3 DNA is TGTGCCAGCAGTTTTAGTGCAGCGGGAGTTGGGACCCAGTACTTC. Protein sequence: CASSFSAAGVGTQYF.

This CDR3 is CASSDSQETQYF. The CDR3 DNA reads as TGCGCCAGCAGTGACAGCCAAGAGACCCAGTACTTC. The gene calls are TRBV5-1 and TRBJ2-5; weak D call: TRBD1 (5 bases). The CDR3 has 12 residues. Germline CDR1 SGHRS, CDR2 YFSETQ. V dropped 5 bases and J dropped 1 base, with 6 bases sitting between them.

CDR3 residues: CASSPRDIWGLFF. CDR3 DNA: TGTGCCAGCAGCCCACGGGACATTTGGGGGCTGTTTTTT. V gene TRBV7-2 combines with J gene TRBJ2-2, with a weak D call TRBD1 (6 bases). Trimming stripped 5 bases from V and 13 bases from J, with 17 bases between. The CDR3 covers 13 residues. The germline gives CDR1 SGHTA, CDR2 FQGNSA.

This clone was found a few times. The V call is TRBV6-5, the J call TRBJ1-6; D gene ambiguous. The CDR3 has 13 residues. V lost 7 bases and J 7 bases, leaving 11 bases between the germline ends. Germline V gives CDR1 MNHEY, CDR2 SVGAGI. The DNA of the CDR3 is TGTGCCAGCAACCCATTGAGGAATTCACCCCTCCACTTT. It encodes CASNPLRNSPLHF.

The CDR3 sequence is CASSTMAVMNTEAFF. The CDR3 nucleotides are TGTGCCAGTAGTACGATGGCGGTCATGAACACTGAAGCTTTCTTT. The chain links TRBV19 to TRBJ1-1, with unresolved D. CDR3 length equals 15 residues. V lost 4 bases, J lost 0 bases, and 12 bases lay in between. Germline V CDR1 and CDR2: LNHDA, SQIVND (reference sequence).

The chain recombines TRBV30 with TRBJ2-1; D is uncertain. The germline V and J ends were trimmed by 1 base and 3 bases, with 16 bases remaining between them. CDR1 is GTSNPN, CDR2 SVGIG, per germline (reference sequence). This CDR3 has 16 amino acids. The CDR3 region is CAWSAPSQALYNEQFF. The CDR3 nucleotides are TGTGCCTGGAGTGCTCCCTCGCAAGCCCTCTACAATGAGCAGTTCTTC.